These 5 T cell receptor beta chains came from one sample sequenced in a study of radiation and T cells in renal cell carcinoma. Produced via immunoSEQ multiplex PCR; TCRdb's table is partial and in-frame only. The sample carries some 58,000 clones, around 76% recorded once. Time point reported: blood 2 weeks post-SBRT. Described treatment: 15 Gy SBRT to primary tumor, nephrectomy 4 weeks later. The material sequenced was blood, taken from a patient whose treatment included radiotherapy and nephrectomy. These receptors were obtained from a man between 60 and 75 years old with renal cell carcinoma.

The genes are TRBV11-1 and TRBJ2-3; the D is unclear. CDR1 SGHAT and CDR2 FQDESV come from the germline V gene (reference sequence). Trimming shortened V by 8 bases and J by 1 base, and 10 bases separated the two germline ends. The CDR3 loop spans 13 amino acids. The CDR3, as DNA: TGTGCCAGCCGGACCCCCCGCACAGATACGCAGTATTTT. Translated: CASRTPRTDTQYF. Full variable domain (outside the CDR3, taken from reference TRBV11-1 and TRBJ2-3): EAEVAQSPRYKITEKSQAVAFWCDPISGHATLYWYRQILGQGPELLVQFQDESVVDDSQLPKDRFSAERLKGVDSTLKIQPAELGDSAMYLCASRTPRTDTQYFGPGTRLTVL.

In the case of this clone: The identical CDR3 is also encoded by other nucleotide sequences in the sample. This chain joins TRBV14 and TRBJ2-7; 8 bases line up with TRBD2. The CDR3 loop spans 17 amino acids. Germline trimming cut 0 bases from V and 6 bases from J; bases unmatched to any gene: 13. Germline V CDR1 and CDR2: SGHDN, FVKESK. CDR3 amino acids: CASSQEGPGGLAREQYF. In nucleotides, the CDR3 is TGTGCCAGCAGCCAAGAGGGTCCGGGGGGGCTCGCGCGCGAGCAGTACTTC.

This clone was recorded a few times. The J gene is TRBJ1-5, the V gene TRBV19; 7 bases line up with TRBD1. The CDR3 runs 15 residues. Per the germline V gene, CDR1 is LNHDA and CDR2 is SQIVND (reference sequence). Trimming removed 5 bases from V and 2 bases from J; junction bases left unmatched: 6. CDR3 bases: TGTGCCAGTAGTCCCTACAGGGGTGGCAATCAGCCCCAGCATTTT. Protein: CASSPYRGGNQPQHF.

The CDR3 DNA reads as TGTGCCAGCTCACCAGAGGCGGGAGCCGGCAATGAGCAGTTCTTC. Amino acid sequence: CASSPEAGAGNEQFF. The rearrangement joins TRBV18 to TRBJ2-1, with TRBD2 matching 7 bases. Germline CDR1 is KGHSH and CDR2 is LQKENI. Losses at the gene ends were 2 bases for V and 6 bases for J; bases not matched to a gene: 7. CDR3 length: 15 amino acids.

This chain connects TRBV30 to TRBJ2-7; 8 nucleotides agree with TRBD1. The CDR3 totals 15 residues. V shed 3 bases, J shed 9 bases, and the junction held 16 bases outside the gene matches. From germline, CDR1 is GTSNPN and CDR2 SVGIG (reference sequence). CDR3 in amino acids: CAWSPGQGGSDAQYF. CDR3 nucleotide sequence: TGTGCCTGGAGCCCAGGACAGGGAGGTTCGGATGCGCAGTACTTC.